This TCR beta chain was documented in a study of Ad26.COV2.S vaccination and SARS-CoV-2 variants. Treatment noted: some 20 received Ad26.COV2.S at low or high dose, single or two shots; 5 received placebo; per-sample allocation not given. Specimens were obtained on day 63 following the first vaccine or placebo injection. What was given as vaccine was an Ad26 vector encoding Wuhan-strain SARS-CoV-2 spike. The repertoire was sequenced with immunoSEQ multiplex PCR; TCRdb's copy has only in-frame clones and lacks some. Among hundreds of thousands of clones listed, 70% to 90% were seen once. The study, taken as a whole, reports: Substantial response breadth was reportedly seen for spike-specific CD8+ and CD4+ T cells after vaccination. Comparability of non-spike TCR breadth was observed across vaccine and placebo recipients.

Regarding this clone: The antigen is undetermined.

Per the germline V gene, CDR1 is WSHSY and CDR2 is SAAADI. The CDR3 runs to 15 residues. V dropped 7 bases and J dropped 2; count of bases not matched to a gene: 8. The sequencing used peripheral blood, collected in a trial of Ad26.COV2.S vaccine versus placebo. The TCR was taken from a person between 18 and 59 years old who received the Ad26.COV2.S COVID-19 vaccine or a placebo. The chain has TRBV10-2 and TRBJ2-1; 7 nucleotides agree with TRBD2. The CDR3 nucleotides are TGCGCCAGCATTAGTGGGAGGGCGACCTACAATGAGCAGTTCTTC. Translation gives CASISGRATYNEQFF.